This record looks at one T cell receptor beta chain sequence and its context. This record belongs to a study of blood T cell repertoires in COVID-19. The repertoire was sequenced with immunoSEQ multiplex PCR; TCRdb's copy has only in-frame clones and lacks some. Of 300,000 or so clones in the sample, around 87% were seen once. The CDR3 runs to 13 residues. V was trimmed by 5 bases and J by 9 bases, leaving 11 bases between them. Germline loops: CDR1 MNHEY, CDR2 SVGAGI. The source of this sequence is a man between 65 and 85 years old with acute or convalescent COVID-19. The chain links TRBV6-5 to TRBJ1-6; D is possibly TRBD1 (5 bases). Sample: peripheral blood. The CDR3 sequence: CASSRLRGSPLHF. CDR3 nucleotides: TGTGCCAGCAGTAGGCTTAGGGGTTCACCCCTCCACTTT.